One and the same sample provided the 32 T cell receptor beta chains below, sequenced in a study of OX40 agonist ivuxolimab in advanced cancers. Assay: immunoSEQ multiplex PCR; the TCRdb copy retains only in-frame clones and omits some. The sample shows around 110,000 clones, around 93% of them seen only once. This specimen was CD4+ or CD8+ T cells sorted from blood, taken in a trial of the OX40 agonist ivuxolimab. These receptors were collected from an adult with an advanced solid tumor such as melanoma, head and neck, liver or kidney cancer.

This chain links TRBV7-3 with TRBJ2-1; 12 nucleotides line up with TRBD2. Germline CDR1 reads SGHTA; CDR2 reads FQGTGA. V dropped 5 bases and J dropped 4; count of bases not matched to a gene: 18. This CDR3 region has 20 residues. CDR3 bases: TGTGCCAGCAGCCCTACCGCGATTGAGCTAGCGGGAGGGAAGTACAATGAGCAGTTCTTC. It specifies CASSPTAIELAGGKYNEQFF. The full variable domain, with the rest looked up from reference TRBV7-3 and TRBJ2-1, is GAGVSQTPSNKVTEKGKYVELRCDPISGHTALYWYRQSLGQGPEFLIYFQGTGAADDSGLPNDRFFAVRPEGSVSTLKIQRTERGDSAVYLCASSPTAIELAGGKYNEQFFGPGTRLTVL.

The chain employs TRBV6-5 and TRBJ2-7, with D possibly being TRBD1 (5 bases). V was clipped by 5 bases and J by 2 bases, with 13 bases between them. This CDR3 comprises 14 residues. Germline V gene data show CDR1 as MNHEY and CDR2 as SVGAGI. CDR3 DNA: TGTGCCAGCAGTCGCGACAGTCGAACCTACGAGCAGTACTTC. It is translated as CASSRDSRTYEQYF.

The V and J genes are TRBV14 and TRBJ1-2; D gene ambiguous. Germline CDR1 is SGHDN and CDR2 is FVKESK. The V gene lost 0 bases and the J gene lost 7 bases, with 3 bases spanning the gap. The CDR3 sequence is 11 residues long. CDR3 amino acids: CASSQDSGYTF. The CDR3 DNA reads TGTGCCAGCAGCCAAGATTCTGGCTACACCTTC.

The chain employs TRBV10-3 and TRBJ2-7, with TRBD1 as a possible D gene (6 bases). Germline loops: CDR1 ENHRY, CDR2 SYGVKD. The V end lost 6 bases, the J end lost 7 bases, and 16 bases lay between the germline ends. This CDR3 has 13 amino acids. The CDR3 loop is CAIRGTPRGEQYF. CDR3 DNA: TGTGCCATCAGGGGGACACCACGGGGAGAGCAGTACTTC.

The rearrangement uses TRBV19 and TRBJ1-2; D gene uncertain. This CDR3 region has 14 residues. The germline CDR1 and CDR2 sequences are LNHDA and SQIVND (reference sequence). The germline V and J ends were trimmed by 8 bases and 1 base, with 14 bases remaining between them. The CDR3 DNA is TGTGCCAGTTTACCGGGGAGTGTTAACTATGGCTACACCTTC. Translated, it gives CASLPGSVNYGYTF.

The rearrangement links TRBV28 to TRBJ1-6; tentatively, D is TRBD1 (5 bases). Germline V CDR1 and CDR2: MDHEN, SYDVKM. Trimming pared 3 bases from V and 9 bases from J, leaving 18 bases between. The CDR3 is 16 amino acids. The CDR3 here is CASSLDGASSGSPLHF. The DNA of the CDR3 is TGTGCCAGCAGTTTGGACGGGGCATCGAGCGGTTCACCCCTCCACTTT.

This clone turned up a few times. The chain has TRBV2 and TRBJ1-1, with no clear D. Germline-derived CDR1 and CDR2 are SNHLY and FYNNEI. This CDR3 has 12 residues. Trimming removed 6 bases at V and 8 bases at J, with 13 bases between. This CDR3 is CASSPRDEEAFF. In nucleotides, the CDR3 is TGTGCCAGCAGCCCGCGAGACGAAGAAGCTTTCTTT. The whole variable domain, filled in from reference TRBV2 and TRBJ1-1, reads EPEVTQTPSHQVTQMGQEVILRCVPISNHLYFYWYRQILGQKVEFLVSFYNNEISEKSEIFDDQFSVERPDGSNFTLKIRSTKLEDSAMYFCASSPRDEEAFFGQGTRLTVV.

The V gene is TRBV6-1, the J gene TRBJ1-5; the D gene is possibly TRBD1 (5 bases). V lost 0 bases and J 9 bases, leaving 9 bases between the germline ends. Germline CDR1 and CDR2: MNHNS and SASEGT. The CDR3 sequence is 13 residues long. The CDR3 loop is CASSEAWDLPQHF. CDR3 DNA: TGTGCCAGCAGTGAAGCGTGGGACCTGCCCCAGCATTTT.

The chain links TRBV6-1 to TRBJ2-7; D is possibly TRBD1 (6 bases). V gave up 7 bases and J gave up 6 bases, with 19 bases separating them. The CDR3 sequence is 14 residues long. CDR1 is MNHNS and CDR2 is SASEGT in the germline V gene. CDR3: CASKPNPVGGEQYF. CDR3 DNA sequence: TGTGCCAGCAAACCGAACCCTGTAGGGGGCGAGCAGTACTTC.

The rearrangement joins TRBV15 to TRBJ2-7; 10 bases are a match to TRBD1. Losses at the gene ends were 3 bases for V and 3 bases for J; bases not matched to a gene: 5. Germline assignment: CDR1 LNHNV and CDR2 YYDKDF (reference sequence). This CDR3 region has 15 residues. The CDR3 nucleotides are TGTGCCACCAGCAGGCGGGACAGGGGAGTCTACGAGCAGTACTTC. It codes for CATSRRDRGVYEQYF.

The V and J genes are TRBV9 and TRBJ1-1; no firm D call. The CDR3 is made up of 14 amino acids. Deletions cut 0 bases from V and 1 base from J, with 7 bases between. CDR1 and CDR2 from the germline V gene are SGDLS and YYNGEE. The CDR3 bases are TGTGCCAGCAGCGTAGGCCCGGCGAACACTGAAGCTTTCTTT. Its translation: CASSVGPANTEAFF.

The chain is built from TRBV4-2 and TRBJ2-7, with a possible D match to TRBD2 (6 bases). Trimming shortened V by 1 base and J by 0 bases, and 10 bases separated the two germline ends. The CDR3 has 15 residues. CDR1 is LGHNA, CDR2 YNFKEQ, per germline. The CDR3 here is CASSQVAGSSYEQYF. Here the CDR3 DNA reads TGTGCCAGCAGCCAAGTGGCGGGAAGCTCCTACGAGCAGTACTTC.

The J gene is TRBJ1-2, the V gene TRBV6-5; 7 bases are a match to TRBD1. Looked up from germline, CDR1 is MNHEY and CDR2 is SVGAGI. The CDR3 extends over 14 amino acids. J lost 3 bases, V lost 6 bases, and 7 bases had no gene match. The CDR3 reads CASSPGQDHYGYTF. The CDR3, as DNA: TGTGCCAGCAGCCCCGGACAGGATCACTATGGCTACACCTTC.

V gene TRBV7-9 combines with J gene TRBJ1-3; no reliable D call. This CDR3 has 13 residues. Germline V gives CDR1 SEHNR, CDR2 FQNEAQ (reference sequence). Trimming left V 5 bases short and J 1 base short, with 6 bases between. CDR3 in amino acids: CASSLSSGNTIYF. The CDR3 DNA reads TGTGCCAGCAGCCTAAGTTCTGGAAACACCATATATTTT.

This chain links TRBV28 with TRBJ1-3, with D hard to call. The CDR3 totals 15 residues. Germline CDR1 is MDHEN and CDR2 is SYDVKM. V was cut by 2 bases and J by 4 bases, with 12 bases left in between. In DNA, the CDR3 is TGTGCCAGCAGTTTACTGGGCGGAGAGGGAAACACCATATATTTT. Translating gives CASSLLGGEGNTIYF.

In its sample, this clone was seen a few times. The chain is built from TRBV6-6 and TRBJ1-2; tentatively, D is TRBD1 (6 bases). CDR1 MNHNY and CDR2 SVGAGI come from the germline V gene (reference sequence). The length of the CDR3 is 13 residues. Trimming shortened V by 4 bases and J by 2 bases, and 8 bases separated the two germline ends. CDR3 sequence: CASSFGQNYGYTF. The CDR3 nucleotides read TGTGCCAGCAGTTTCGGACAGAACTATGGCTACACCTTC.

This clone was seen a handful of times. The CDR3 DNA sequence: TGTGCCAGCAGACCGACAGGGGGCTACGAGCAGTACTTC. Translated: CASRPTGGYEQYF. J is TRBJ2-7 and V is TRBV7-6, with 9 positions matching TRBD1. J lost 3 bases, V lost 6 bases, and 3 bases had no gene match. Germline loops: CDR1 SGHVS, CDR2 FNYEAQ. The CDR3 contains 13 residues. The variable domain in full, with the rest retrieved from reference TRBV7-6 and TRBJ2-7, is GAGVSQSPRYKVTKRGQDVALRCDPISGHVSLYWYRQALGQGPEFLTYFNYEAQQDKSGLPNDRFSAERPEGSISTLTIQRTEQRDSAMYRCASRPTGGYEQYFGPGTRLTVT.

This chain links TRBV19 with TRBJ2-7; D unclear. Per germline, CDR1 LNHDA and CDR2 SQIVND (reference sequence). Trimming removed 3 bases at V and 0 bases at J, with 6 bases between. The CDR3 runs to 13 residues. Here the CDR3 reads CASSISSSYEQYF. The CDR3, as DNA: TGTGCCAGTAGTATTAGTAGCTCCTACGAGCAGTACTTC. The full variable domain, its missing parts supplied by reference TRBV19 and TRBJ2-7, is DGGITQSPKYLFRKEGQNVTLSCEQNLNHDAMYWYRQDPGQGLRLIYYSQIVNDFQKGDIAEGYSVSREKKESFPLTVTSAQKNPTAFYLCASSISSSYEQYFGPGTRLTVT.

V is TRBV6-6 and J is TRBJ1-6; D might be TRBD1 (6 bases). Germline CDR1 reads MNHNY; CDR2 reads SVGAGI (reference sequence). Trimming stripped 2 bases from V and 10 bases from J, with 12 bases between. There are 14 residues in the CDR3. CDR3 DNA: TGTGCCAGCAGTTACAAGACAGGAGAATCACCCCTCCACTTT. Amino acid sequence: CASSYKTGESPLHF.

Here the CDR3 DNA reads TGTGCCAGCAGCGTTGGTCCCTACGAGCAGTACTTC. It yields the protein CASSVGPYEQYF. V is TRBV5-6 and J is TRBJ2-7; no definite D call. The CDR3 runs 12 residues. With 4 bases removed from V and 2 bases from J, the gap between germline ends came to 7 bases. The germline gives CDR1 SGHDT, CDR2 YYEEEE.

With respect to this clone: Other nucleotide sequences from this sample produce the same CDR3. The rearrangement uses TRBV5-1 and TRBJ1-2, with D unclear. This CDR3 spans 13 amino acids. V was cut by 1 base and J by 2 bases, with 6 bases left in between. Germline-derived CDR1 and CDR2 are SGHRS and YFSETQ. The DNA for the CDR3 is TGCGCCAGCAGCTTGACAGTAAACTATGGCTACACCTTC. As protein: CASSLTVNYGYTF. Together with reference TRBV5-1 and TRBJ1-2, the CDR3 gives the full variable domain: KAGVTQTPRYLIKTRGQQVTLSCSPISGHRSVSWYQQTPGQGLQFLFEYFSETQRNKGNFPGRFSGRQFSNSRSEMNVSTLELGDSALYLCASSLTVNYGYTFGSGTRLTVV.

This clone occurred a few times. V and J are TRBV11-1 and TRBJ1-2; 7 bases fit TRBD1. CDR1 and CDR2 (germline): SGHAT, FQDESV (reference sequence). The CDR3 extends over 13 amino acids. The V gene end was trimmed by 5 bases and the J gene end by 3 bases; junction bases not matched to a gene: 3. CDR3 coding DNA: TGTGCCAGCAGCCGCGACAGGGACTATGGCTACACCTTC. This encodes CASSRDRDYGYTF.

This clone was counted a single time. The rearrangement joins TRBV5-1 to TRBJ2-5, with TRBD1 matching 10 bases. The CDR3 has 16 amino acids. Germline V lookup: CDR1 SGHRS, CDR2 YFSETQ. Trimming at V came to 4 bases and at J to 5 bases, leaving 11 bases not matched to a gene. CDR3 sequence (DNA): TGCGCCAGCAGCCATGACCGGACAGGGGGTATGGAGACCCAGTACTTC. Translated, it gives CASSHDRTGGMETQYF. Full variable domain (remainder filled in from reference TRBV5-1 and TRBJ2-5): KAGVTQTPRYLIKTRGQQVTLSCSPISGHRSVSWYQQTPGQGLQFLFEYFSETQRNKGNFPGRFSGRQFSNSRSEMNVSTLELGDSALYLCASSHDRTGGMETQYFGPGTRLLVL.

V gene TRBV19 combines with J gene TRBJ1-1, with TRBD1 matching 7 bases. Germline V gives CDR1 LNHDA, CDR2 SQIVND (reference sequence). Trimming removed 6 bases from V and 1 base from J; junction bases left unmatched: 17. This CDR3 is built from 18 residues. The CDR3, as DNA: TGTGCCAGTAGCCCCAGGGGAGGGACAGTTTTTAAGAACACTGAAGCTTTCTTT. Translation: CASSPRGGTVFKNTEAFF.

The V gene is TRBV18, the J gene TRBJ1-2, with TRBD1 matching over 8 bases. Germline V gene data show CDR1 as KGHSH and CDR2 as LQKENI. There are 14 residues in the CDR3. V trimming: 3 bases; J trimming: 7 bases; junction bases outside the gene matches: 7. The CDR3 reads CASSPPGQGSGYTF. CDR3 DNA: TGTGCCAGCTCACCTCCCGGACAGGGTAGTGGCTACACCTTC.

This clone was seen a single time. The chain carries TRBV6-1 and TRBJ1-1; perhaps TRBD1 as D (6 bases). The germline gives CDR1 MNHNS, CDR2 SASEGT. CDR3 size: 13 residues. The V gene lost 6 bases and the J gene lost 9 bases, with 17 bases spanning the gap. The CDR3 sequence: CASSPTGPQQAFF. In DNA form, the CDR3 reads TGTGCCAGCAGCCCCACAGGGCCCCAGCAAGCTTTCTTT.

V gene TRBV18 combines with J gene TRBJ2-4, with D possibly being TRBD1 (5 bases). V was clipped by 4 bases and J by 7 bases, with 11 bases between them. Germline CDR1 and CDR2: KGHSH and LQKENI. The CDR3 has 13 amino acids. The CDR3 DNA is TGTGCCAGCTCACAGGGGCTCGCCAACATTCAGTACTTC. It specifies CASSQGLANIQYF. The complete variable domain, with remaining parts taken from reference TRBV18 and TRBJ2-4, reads NAGVMQNPRHLVRRRGQEARLRCSPMKGHSHVYWYRQLPEEGLKFMVYLQKENIIDESGMPKERFSAEFPKEGPSILRIQQVVRGDSAAYFCASSQGLANIQYFGAGTRLSVL.

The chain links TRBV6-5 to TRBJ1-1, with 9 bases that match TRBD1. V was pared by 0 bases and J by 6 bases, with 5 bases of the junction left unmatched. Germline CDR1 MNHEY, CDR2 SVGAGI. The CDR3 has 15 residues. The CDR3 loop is CASSYSRTGEAEAFF. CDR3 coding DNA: TGTGCCAGCAGTTACTCTAGGACAGGGGAGGCTGAAGCTTTCTTT.

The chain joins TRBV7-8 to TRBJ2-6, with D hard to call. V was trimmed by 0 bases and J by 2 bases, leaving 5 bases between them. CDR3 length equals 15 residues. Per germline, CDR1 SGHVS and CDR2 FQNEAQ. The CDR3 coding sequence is TGTGCCAGCAGCTTAGCAACAACTGGGGCCAACGTCCTGACTTTC. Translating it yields CASSLATTGANVLTF.

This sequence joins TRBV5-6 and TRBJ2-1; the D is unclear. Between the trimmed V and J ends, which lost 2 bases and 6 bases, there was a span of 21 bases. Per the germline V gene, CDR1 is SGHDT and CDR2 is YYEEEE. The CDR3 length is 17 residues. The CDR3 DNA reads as TGTGCCAGCAGCTTAGTCCCGGCTTCGCGCTTCGCCAATGAGCAGTTCTTC. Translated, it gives CASSLVPASRFANEQFF.

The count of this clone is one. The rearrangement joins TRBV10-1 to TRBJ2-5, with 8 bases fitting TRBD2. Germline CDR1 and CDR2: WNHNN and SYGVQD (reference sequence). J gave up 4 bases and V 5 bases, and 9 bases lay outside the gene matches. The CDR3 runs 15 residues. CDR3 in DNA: TGCGCCAGCAGTCACACCGGGGGGGCTCGAGAGACCCAGTACTTC. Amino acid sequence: CASSHTGGARETQYF.

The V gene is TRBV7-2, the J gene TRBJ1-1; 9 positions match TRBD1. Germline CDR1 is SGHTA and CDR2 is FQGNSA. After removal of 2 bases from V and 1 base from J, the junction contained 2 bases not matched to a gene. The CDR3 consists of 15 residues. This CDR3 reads CASSLRQGGNTEAFF. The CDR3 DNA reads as TGTGCCAGCAGCTTAAGACAGGGGGGGAACACTGAAGCTTTCTTT.